This T cell receptor (beta chain) comes out of a study of blood T cell repertoires in COVID-19. Background on the study: COVID-19 samples, acute and convalescent, were from the United States, Italy and Spain. Sources were T cells, B-cell-depleted T cells, or PBMCs; the material itself was cDNA or gDNA.

The assay was immunoSEQ multiplex PCR, and TCRdb's table has in-frame clones only and misses some. The sample lists 450,000 to 500,000 clones, around 90% occurring once. The V gene's germline CDR1 is MNHEY and CDR2 SVGAGI. V lost 7 bases and J lost 6, with 22 bases in between. The CDR3 is made up of 15 amino acids. Cohort 3 recovered donors had two negative PCRs, clearance, or symptom resolution. Sequences were obtained from PBMCs or T cells enriched from blood (not recorded which). The sequence was collected from a young woman who had recovered from COVID-19. The V and J genes are TRBV6-5 and TRBJ2-7, with D tentatively TRBD1 (5 bases). CDR3 loop: CASTDGDMQGTEQYF. In DNA form, the CDR3 reads TGTGCCAGCACCGACGGTGATATGCAGGGAACCGAGCAGTACTTC.